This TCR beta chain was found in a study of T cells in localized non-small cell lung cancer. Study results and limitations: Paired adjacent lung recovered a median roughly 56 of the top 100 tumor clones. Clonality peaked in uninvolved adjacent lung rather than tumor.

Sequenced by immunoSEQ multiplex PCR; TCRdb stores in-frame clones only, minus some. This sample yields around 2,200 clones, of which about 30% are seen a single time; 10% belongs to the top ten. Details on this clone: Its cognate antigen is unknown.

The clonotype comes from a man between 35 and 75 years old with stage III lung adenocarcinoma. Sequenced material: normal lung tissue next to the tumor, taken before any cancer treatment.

The CDR3 region is CATQNTLDRGQRETQYF. The DNA for the CDR3 is TGTGCCACCCAAAACACCTTGGACAGGGGGCAGAGGGAGACCCAGTACTTC. The chain combines TRBV15 with TRBJ2-5; the match to TRBD1 covers 11 bases. CDR3 size: 17 residues. Germline V CDR1 and CDR2: LNHNV, YYDKDF (reference sequence). V dropped 8 bases and J dropped 5; count of bases not matched to a gene: 16.